This TCR beta chain is drawn from a study of blood T cell repertoires in COVID-19. Background on the study: The samples span acute and convalescent COVID-19 from the United States, Italy and Spain.

The CDR3 totals 17 residues. Germline assignment: CDR1 WSHSY and CDR2 SAAADI. V lost 0 bases and J lost 9; bases outside the gene matches: 16. Libraries were prepared by immunoSEQ multiplex PCR; TCRdb keeps only in-frame clonotypes and omits some of them. The data show about 380,000 clones, with 85% seen just once and more than 3% held by the top ten. The TCR was taken from a woman aged 18-29 years with acute or convalescent COVID-19. Sequenced: peripheral blood. The chain combines TRBV10-2 with TRBJ2-5; 7 bases are a match to TRBD2. This CDR3 is CASSESTRGVQERPQYF. The CDR3 DNA reads TGCGCCAGCAGTGAGTCGACTCGGGGGGTCCAGGAGAGACCCCAGTACTTC.